The next 25 T cell receptor delta chains were all read from a single sample in a study of γδ T cells in repeated Plasmodium falciparum infection. Vgamma9/Vdelta2+ and Vdelta2-negative gammadelta T cells were flow-sorted from PBMC for bulk sequencing. TCRdb fed the multiplex PCR reads to CATT. The repertoire holds 50,000 or so delta-chain clones, 1.6% seen once, with roughly 8.6% in the top ten. Input material: gamma-delta T cells from blood. These receptors were taken from a pool of human donors (malaria-infected and uninfected, not separated).

Note on this clone: The likely explanation is a read error, given a far larger clone one base away. Other DNA sequences of this sample code for an identical CDR3. The CDR3 spells CALGETRAAYTDKLIF. The CDR3 DNA sequence: TGTGCTCTTGGGGAAACAAGGGCCGCGTACACAGATAAACTCATCTTT. This chain uses TRDV1 with TRDJ1; no clear D. The J gene was missing in TCRdb and was found by matching the end of the DNA to germline. This CDR3 is built from 16 residues. CDR1 TSWWSYY and CDR2 QGS come from the germline V gene.

Note on this clone: Possible read error: a much larger clone is one base away. The V call is TRDV2, the J call TRDJ3; 9 bases map to TRDD3. Because TCRdb records no J gene, it was assigned here through a match of the DNA to germline. Germline assignment: CDR1 GEAIGNYY and CDR2 EKD. V lost 1 base to trimming and J lost 0 bases; unmatched junction nucleotides: 9. CDR3 length equals 20 residues. CDR3 coding DNA: TGTGCCTGTGACACAGTACCGGGGGATACTAGCTCCTGGGACACCCGACAGATGTTTTTC. It yields the protein CACDTVPGDTSSWDTRQMFF.

This clone has just a few counts. The chain has TRDV1 and TRDJ1, with no clear D. The J gene is absent in TCRdb and was assigned here via DNA matching to germline. The CDR3 contains 17 residues. The V and J ends lost 2 bases and 0 bases respectively, with 16 bases between them. Germline assignment: CDR1 TSWWSYY and CDR2 QGS. The CDR3 here is CALGEGSGRKYTDKLIF. In nucleotides, the CDR3 is TGTGCTCTTGGGGAAGGGTCCGGGCGAAAGTACACCGATAAACTCATCTTT.

This clone was observed a few times. TCRdb has a much larger clone's protein, which differs at residue 10 from the translation of this DNA, likely because of a read error; what is shown is the protein translated from the DNA. The chain couples TRDV1 to TRDJ1; TRDD3 matches 8 bases. Here the J gene was assigned by germline matching of the DNA, as TCRdb has none. CDR1 TSWWSYY and CDR2 QGS come from the germline V gene. This CDR3 spans 22 amino acids. Trimming removed 2 bases from V and 0 bases from J; junction bases left unmatched: 23. Here the CDR3 DNA reads TGTGCTCTTGGGGAAGGTGTTACCCGGGACCGACTGGGGGCTCCGTACACCGATAAACTCATCTTT. Translated, it gives CALGEGVTRDRLGAPYTDKLIF.

A word on this clone: Translating this DNA gives a protein that differs at residue 5 from the TCRdb one, which belongs to a much larger clone; a read error is likely, and the protein shown is this translation. This sequence joins TRDV1 and TRDJ1, with D unclear. Per the germline V gene, CDR1 is TSWWSYY and CDR2 is QGS. Trimming left V 4 bases short and J 3 bases short, with 18 bases between. CDR3 length: 16 amino acids. The CDR3 loop reads CALGGLVLGRADKLIF. DNA for the CDR3: TGTGCTCTTGGGGGACTTGTGCTAGGGAGGGCCGATAAACTCATCTTT.

This clone came up many times. The genes are TRDV1 and TRDJ1; 11 bases align to TRDD3. Trimming took 3 bases from V and 0 from J; bases not matched to a gene: 30. The CDR3 covers 25 residues. Germline assignment: CDR1 TSWWSYY and CDR2 QGS. CDR3 DNA sequence: TGTGCTCTTGGGGAGTTCGGGCGCGGCCTACGAAGTACTGGGGGATATTACCCGTACACCGATAAACTCATCTTT. Translation: CALGEFGRGLRSTGGYYPYTDKLIF.

This clone was seen at least ten times. The mismatch at residue 12 between this DNA's translation and the TCRdb protein of a much larger clone likely reflects a read error; the protein shown is translated from the DNA. The chain joins TRDV1 to TRDJ1, with D tentatively TRDD2 (6 bases). With 3 bases removed from V and 0 bases from J, the gap between germline ends came to 23 bases. Germline CDR1 is TSWWSYY and CDR2 is QGS. This CDR3 has 19 residues. Here the CDR3 reads CALGDPYPTAWRYTDKLIF. DNA for the CDR3: TGTGCTCTTGGGGACCCCTATCCTACAGCCTGGAGGTACACCGATAAACTCATCTTT.

Comment on this clone: TCRdb pairs this DNA with a much larger clone's protein that differs at residue 4, likely a read error; the protein shown was translated from the DNA. The chain joins TRDV1 to TRDJ1; D gene ambiguous. Assignment of the J gene here rests on matching the DNA to germline, because TCRdb gives none. Germline lookup yields CDR1 TSWWSYY and CDR2 QGS. V lost 7 bases, J lost 0 bases, and 21 bases lay in between. This CDR3 region has 17 residues. The CDR3 protein is CALEERHPVSYTDKLIF. The DNA of the CDR3 is TGTGCTCTTGAGGAGAGGCACCCCGTCTCTTACACCGATAAACTCATCTTT.

In regard to this clone: A far larger clone is a single base away, which makes a read error likely. The sample contains more than one DNA sequence encoding this CDR3. This chain joins TRDV1 and TRDJ1; 11 bases align to TRDD3. The germline V gene encodes CDR1 TSWWSYY and CDR2 QGS. The CDR3 loop spans 24 amino acids. The CDR3 reads CALGNQAFLLPGGYRFQNTDKLIF. The CDR3 DNA follows: TGTGCTCTTGGGAACCAGGCCTTCCTACTCCCTGGGGGATACCGGTTTCAGAACACCGACAAACTCATCTTT.

Notes on this clone: The limits of the CDR3 on the DNA are not certain, so only TCRdb's listed CDR3 is given. CDR3: CSVLLCSNSPNLPTVYTDKLIF. With the J gene uncalled, the V gene is TRAV29/DV5. The V gene's germline CDR1 is NSMFDY and CDR2 ISSIKDK. The CDR3 totals 22 residues, both ends included.

This clone appeared a few times. A read error likely explains this, since a far larger clone differs by one base. The sample holds other DNA sequences that translate to the same CDR3. The chain employs TRDV2 and TRDJ3, with D hard to call. The J gene was missing in TCRdb and was found by matching the end of the DNA to germline. V was clipped by 1 base and J by 6 bases, with 9 bases between them. Germline CDR1 is GEAIGNYY and CDR2 is EKD. The CDR3 loop spans 15 amino acids. The CDR3 loop is CACDTVGTDTRQMFF. Written as DNA, the CDR3 is TGTGCCTGTGACACTGTCGGGACGGACACCCGACAGATGTTTTTC.

To note about this clone: This DNA's translation differs at residue 13 from TCRdb's protein, which comes from a much larger clone; a read error is likely, and the protein shown is translated from the DNA. This chain links TRDV1 with TRDJ1, with 7 bases that match TRDD3. CDR3 length: 19 amino acids. The germline V gene has CDR1 TSWWSYY and CDR2 QGS. J was trimmed by 5 bases and V by 0 bases; bases with no gene match: 18. CDR3 protein: CALGELVVPSLGGSDKLIF. CDR3 nucleotides: TGTGCTCTTGGGGAACTAGTCGTTCCTTCGCTGGGGGGTTCGGATAAACTCATCTTT.

This clone was seen more than once but under ten times. TCRdb has a much larger clone's protein, which differs at residue 13 from the translation of this DNA, likely because of a read error; what is shown is the protein translated from the DNA. The gene calls are TRDV1 and TRDJ1; 7 nucleotides agree with TRDD3. No J gene was available from TCRdb, and it was assigned here by a germline match of the DNA. Trimming at V came to 2 bases and at J to 4 bases, leaving 22 bases not matched to a gene. Germline-derived CDR1 and CDR2 are TSWWSYY and QGS. This CDR3 is built from 20 residues. CDR3 region: CALGEYRMGDEVAPFDKLIF. CDR3 in DNA: TGTGCTCTTGGGGAATACAGGATGGGGGACGAAGTAGCACCCTTCGATAAACTCATCTTT.

This clone has at least ten counts. TCRdb pairs this DNA with a much larger clone's protein that differs at residue 9, likely a read error; the protein shown was translated from the DNA. This chain connects TRDV1 to TRDJ1; maybe TRDD2 (6 bases). This CDR3 spans 17 amino acids. Between the trimmed V and J ends, which lost 4 bases and 0 bases, there was a span of 18 bases. Germline CDR1 is TSWWSYY and CDR2 is QGS. The CDR3 region is CALGVLRGVLYTDKLIF. CDR3 bases: TGTGCTCTTGGGGTCCTACGTGGGGTACTTTACACCGATAAACTCATCTTT.

The chain is built from TRDV1 and TRDJ1; D is possibly TRDD3 (6 bases). The J gene, left out of TCRdb, was set here by checking the DNA against germline. In germline, CDR1 is TSWWSYY, CDR2 QGS. V was trimmed by 2 bases and J by 2 bases, leaving 24 bases between them. The CDR3 spans 19 residues. This chain's CDR3 is CALGEIQGVWGTSTDKLIF. The CDR3 DNA reads as TGTGCTCTTGGGGAAATCCAAGGGGTCTGGGGAACGTCTACCGATAAACTCATCTTT.

By its share, this clone is medium-sized. This chain joins TRDV1 and TRDJ1; 10 bases line up with TRDD3. The germline gives CDR1 TSWWSYY, CDR2 QGS. V lost 1 base to trimming and J lost 5 bases; unmatched junction nucleotides: 25. This CDR3 is 22 amino acids long. The CDR3 DNA sequence: TGTGCTCTTGGGGAACCCCGATCCCTTCCTCTCCTTTACTGGGGGATCTCGGATAAACTCATCTTT. Its protein is CALGEPRSLPLLYWGISDKLIF.

This clone was seen a handful of times. A much larger clone lies a single base off, so this may be a read error. Other DNA sequences in this specimen translate into the identical CDR3. The chain has TRDV1 and TRDJ1; the match to TRDD3 covers 9 bases. Germline CDR1 is TSWWSYY and CDR2 is QGS. There are 20 residues in the CDR3. This chain's CDR3 is CALGELAVPRILGDLNKLIF. The CDR3 coding sequence is TGTGCTCTTGGAGAACTAGCGGTTCCCCGGATACTGGGGGACCTAAATAAACTCATCTTT.

Comments on this clone: This likely reflects a read error, since a far larger clone is one base away. Other DNA sequences in the sample encode the same CDR3. The J gene is TRDJ1, the V gene TRDV1, with 10 bases matching TRDD3. Because TCRdb records no J gene, it was assigned here through a match of the DNA to germline. Germline CDR1 is TSWWSYY and CDR2 is QGS. This CDR3 spans 18 amino acids. In DNA, the CDR3 is TGCGCTCTTGGGGAACGCGCCCCAGAGGGGGATACGGGCGATAAACTCATCTTT. Encoded protein: CALGERAPEGDTGDKLIF.

This clone showed up many times. A far larger clone is off by one base, so a read error is likely. This sample also contains other DNA sequences that code for the same CDR3. V gene TRDV1 combines with J gene TRDJ1, with TRDD3 identical over 7 bases. This CDR3 is 20 amino acids long. The germline CDR1 and CDR2 sequences are TSWWSYY and QGS. The CDR3 spells CALSPLSWGSPGWYTDKLIF. CDR3 DNA: TGTGCTCTTAGCCCCTTGTCCTGGGGGTCCCCCGGTTGGTACACAGATAAACTCATCTTT.

Of note for this clone: The protein TCRdb lists belongs to a much larger clone and differs from this DNA's translation at residue 11, which points to a read error; the protein shown is made from the DNA. J is TRDJ1 and V is TRDV1; D is ambiguous. Per the germline V gene, CDR1 is TSWWSYY and CDR2 is QGS. CDR3 size: 17 residues. The V end lost 3 bases, the J end lost 1 base, and 18 bases lay between the germline ends. Here the CDR3 DNA reads TGTGCTCTTGGGGACCCGACCACGGCACCGTGCACCGATAAACTCATCTTT. Translated, it gives CALGDPTTAPCTDKLIF.

Worth noting for this clone: The mismatch at residue 22 between this DNA's translation and the TCRdb protein of a much larger clone likely reflects a read error; the protein shown is translated from the DNA. The chain recombines TRAV38-2/DV8 with TRDJ1; 10 bases are a match to TRDD3. The CDR3 is made up of 24 amino acids. Per the germline V gene, CDR1 is TSESDYY and CDR2 is QEAYKQQN. The CDR3 nucleotides are TGTGCTTATACCTCCTACGACCCAGGAGAGGGGGATACGCCGAGGAAAATATACACCGATAAACCCATCTTT. Its protein product is CAYTSYDPGEGDTPRKIYTDKPIF.

This clone was seen ten or more times. The protein given by TCRdb reflects a much larger clone and differs at residue 10 from this DNA's translation, likely from a read error; the protein shown is the DNA's translation. The chain combines TRDV1 with TRDJ1; 8 bases align to TRDD3. Germline CDR1 and CDR2: TSWWSYY and QGS. J lost 4 bases, V lost 1 base, and 5 bases had no gene match. The CDR3 sequence is 15 residues long. DNA for the CDR3: TGTGCTCTTGGGGAACCGTGGGATACGAGCGATAAACTCATCTTT. Protein: CALGEPWDTSDKLIF.

This clone was counted between two and nine times. TCRdb pairs this DNA with a much larger clone's protein that differs at residue 6, likely a read error; the protein shown was translated from the DNA. V and J are TRDV1 and TRDJ1; D possibly corresponds to TRDD3 (6 bases). No J gene is reported in TCRdb; it was inferred here by comparing the DNA with germline. This CDR3 is built from 17 residues. Germline-derived CDR1 and CDR2 are TSWWSYY and QGS. V was pared by 2 bases and J by 8 bases, with 24 bases between. Here the CDR3 reads CALGECHIGRTGYKLIF. Here the CDR3 DNA reads TGTGCTCTTGGGGAATGCCACATAGGACGAACTGGGTACAAACTCATCTTT.

This clone was picked up many times. The chain joins TRDV2 to TRDJ1, with 11 bases that match TRDD3. The CDR3 spans 18 residues. From germline, CDR1 is GEAIGNYY and CDR2 EKD. The V segment lost 0 bases and the J segment 4 bases; nucleotides outside the gene matches: 12. As DNA, the CDR3 is TGTGCCTGTGACACCTTACTCGCTGGGGGATACCGAGGCGATAAACTCATCTTT. This sequence encodes CACDTLLAGGYRGDKLIF.

This clone was seen ten or more times. This sample includes further DNA sequences coding for the same CDR3. V is TRDV1 and J is TRDJ1; 8 bases are shared with TRDD3. With V trimmed by 0 bases and J by 0 bases, 27 bases remained unmatched. Germline CDR1 reads TSWWSYY; CDR2 reads QGS. The CDR3 contains 24 residues. This CDR3 reads CALGELGVNFRNSWGSTYTDKLIF. The CDR3 region has the DNA TGTGCTCTTGGGGAACTAGGTGTAAATTTCCGGAACTCCTGGGGGAGTACGTACACCGATAAACTCATCTTT.